A single T cell receptor (beta chain) is shown here with its context. Its matching antigen is unknown. The germline gene is not matched at one end of the junction; a read error may be the cause. The data were obtained in a study of CD8+CD57+ T cells in acquired aplastic anemia. As for the study in general: CD4+ and CD8+ cells, once sorted, gave DNA averaging approximately 3 ug. Where healthy donors were concerned, CD4+ cells averaged approximately 11 million reads.

Using genomic DNA as the template, TCR beta VDJ and CDR3 profiling was carried out. TCRdb processed the reads anew with MiXCR; each CDR3 protein has one entry. The sample shows 400,000 to 500,000 distinct CDR3 sequences, approximately 70% of them seen only once. Study findings and constraints: CD8+ Simpson's diversity in patients was not significantly different from that in controls. Patients and controls turned out to have roughly 29 CD8+ CDR3 sequences in common.

Sequenced: sorted CD4+, CD8+, or CD8+CD57+ T cells (not recorded which) from PBMCs. The receptor comes from a human donor in good health, serving as a control.

The CDR3 coding sequence is TGTGCCAGCAGCCGGCAGGGTGGTATTACAGGGGACCTGTTTTTT. The encoded protein is CASSRQGGITGDLFF. V usage is TRBV7-2 and J usage is TRBJ2-2; TRBD1 aligns across 7 bases. The CDR3 contains 15 residues. Germline V gene sequence: CDR1 SGHTA, CDR2 FQGNSA.